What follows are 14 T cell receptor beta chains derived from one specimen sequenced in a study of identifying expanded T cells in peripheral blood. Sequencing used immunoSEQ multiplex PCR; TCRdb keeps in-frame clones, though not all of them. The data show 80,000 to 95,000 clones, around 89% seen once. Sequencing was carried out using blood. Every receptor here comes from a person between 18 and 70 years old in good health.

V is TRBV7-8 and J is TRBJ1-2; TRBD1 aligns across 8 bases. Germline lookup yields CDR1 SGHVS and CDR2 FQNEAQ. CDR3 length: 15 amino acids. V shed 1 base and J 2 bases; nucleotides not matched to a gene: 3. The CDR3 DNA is TGTGCCAGCAGCTTAGAGGGACAGGTGAACTATGGCTACACCTTC. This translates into CASSLEGQVNYGYTF.

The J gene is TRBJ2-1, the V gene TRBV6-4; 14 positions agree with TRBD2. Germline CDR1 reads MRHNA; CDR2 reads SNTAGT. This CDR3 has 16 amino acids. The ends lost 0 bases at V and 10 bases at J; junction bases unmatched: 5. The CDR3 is CASSDSGTSGSREQFF. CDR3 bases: TGTGCCAGCAGTGACTCCGGGACTAGCGGGAGTAGGGAGCAGTTCTTC.

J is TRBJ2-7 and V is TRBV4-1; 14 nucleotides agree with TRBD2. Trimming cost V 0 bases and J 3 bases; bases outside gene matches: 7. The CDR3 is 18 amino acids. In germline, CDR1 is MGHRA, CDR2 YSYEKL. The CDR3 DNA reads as TGCGCCAGCAGCCAAGATCTCAGACTAGCGGGAGGGAACTACGAGCAGTACTTC. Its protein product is CASSQDLRLAGGNYEQYF.

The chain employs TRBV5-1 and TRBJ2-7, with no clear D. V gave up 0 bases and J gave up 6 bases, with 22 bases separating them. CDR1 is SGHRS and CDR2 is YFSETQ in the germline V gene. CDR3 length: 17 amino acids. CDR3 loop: CASSLGHAGTLLGEQYF. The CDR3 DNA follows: TGCGCCAGCAGCTTGGGACACGCCGGTACCCTCTTAGGCGAGCAGTACTTC.

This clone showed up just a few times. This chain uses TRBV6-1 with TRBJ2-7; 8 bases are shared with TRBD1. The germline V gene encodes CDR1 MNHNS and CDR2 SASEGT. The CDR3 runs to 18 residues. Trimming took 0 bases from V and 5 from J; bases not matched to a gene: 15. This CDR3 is CASSEASWAGQVFNEQYF. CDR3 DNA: TGTGCCAGCAGTGAAGCATCTTGGGCGGGACAGGTCTTCAACGAGCAGTACTTC.

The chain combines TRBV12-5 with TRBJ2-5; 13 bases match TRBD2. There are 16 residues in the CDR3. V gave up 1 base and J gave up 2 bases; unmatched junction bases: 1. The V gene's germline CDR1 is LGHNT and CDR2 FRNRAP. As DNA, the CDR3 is TGTGCTAGTGGTTTGGGACTAGCGGGGGGTCAAGAGACCCAGTACTTC. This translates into CASGLGLAGGQETQYF.

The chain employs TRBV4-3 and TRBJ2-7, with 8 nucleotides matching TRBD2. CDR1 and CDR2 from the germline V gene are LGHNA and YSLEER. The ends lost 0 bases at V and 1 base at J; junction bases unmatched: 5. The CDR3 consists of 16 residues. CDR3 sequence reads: CASSQDSGVSSYEQYF. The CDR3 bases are TGCGCCAGCAGCCAAGATAGCGGGGTATCTTCCTACGAGCAGTACTTC.

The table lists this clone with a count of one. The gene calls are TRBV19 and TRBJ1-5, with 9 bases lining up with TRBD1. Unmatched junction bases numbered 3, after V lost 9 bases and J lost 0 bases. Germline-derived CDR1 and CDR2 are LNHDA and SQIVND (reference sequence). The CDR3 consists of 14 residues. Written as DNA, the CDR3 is TGTGCCAGCTCGGACAGGGGTAGCAATCAGCCCCAGCATTTT. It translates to CASSDRGSNQPQHF.

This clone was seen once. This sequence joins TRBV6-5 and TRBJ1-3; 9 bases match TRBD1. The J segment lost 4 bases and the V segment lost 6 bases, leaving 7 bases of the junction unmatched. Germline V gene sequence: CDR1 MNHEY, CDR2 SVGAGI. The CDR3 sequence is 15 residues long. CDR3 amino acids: CASRYTGGEGNTIYF. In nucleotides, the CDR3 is TGTGCCAGCAGGTATACAGGGGGCGAAGGAAACACCATATATTTT.

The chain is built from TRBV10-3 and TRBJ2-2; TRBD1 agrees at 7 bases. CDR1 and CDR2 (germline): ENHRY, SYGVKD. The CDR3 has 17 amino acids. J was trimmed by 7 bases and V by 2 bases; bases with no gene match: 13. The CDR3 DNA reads TGTGCCATCAGTGAGAGGGGGCTCGCGCCGGGAAGCGGGGAGCTGTTTTTT. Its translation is CAISERGLAPGSGELFF.

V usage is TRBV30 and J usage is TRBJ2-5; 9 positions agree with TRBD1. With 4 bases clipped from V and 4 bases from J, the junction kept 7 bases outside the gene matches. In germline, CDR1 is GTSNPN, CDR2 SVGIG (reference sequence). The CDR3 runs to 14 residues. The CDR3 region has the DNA TGTGCCTGGAACCGGGACAGGGAGCGAGAGACCCAGTACTTC. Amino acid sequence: CAWNRDRERETQYF.

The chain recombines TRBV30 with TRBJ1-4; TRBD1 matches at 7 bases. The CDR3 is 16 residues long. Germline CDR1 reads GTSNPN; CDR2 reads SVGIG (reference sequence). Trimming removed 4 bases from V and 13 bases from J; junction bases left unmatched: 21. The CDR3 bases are TGTGCCTGGAACCCCAGGGGGGTAGGTCTGTGGGGAAGACTGTTTTTT. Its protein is CAWNPRGVGLWGRLFF.

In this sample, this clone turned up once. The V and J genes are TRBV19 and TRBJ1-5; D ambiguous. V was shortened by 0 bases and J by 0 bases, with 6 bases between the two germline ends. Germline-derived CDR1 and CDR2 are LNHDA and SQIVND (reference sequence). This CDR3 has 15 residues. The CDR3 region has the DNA TGTGCCAGTAGTATAGAGGGCTCTAGCAATCAGCCCCAGCATTTT. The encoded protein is CASSIEGSSNQPQHF.

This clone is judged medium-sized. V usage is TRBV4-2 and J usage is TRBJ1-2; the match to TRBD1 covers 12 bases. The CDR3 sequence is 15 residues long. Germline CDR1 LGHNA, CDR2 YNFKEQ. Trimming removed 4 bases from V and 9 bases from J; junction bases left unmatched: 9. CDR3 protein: CASSPKGGQGASYTF. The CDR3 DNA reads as TGTGCCAGCAGCCCAAAGGGGGGACAGGGGGCGAGCTACACCTTC.